This TCR beta chain was found in a study of glioma-infiltrating T cells after dendritic cell vaccination. Sequenced by immunoSEQ multiplex PCR; TCRdb stores in-frame clones only, minus some. The sample has around 90,000 clones, over 75% seen once; the top ten hold 2% to 2.5%. Described time point: after dendritic cell vaccination, including at tumor progression/relapse. None of the glioblastoma patients had an isocitrate dehydrogenase mutation. This specimen was blood, taken after dendritic cell vaccination. This receptor was obtained from a human donor with glioblastoma.

The CDR3 loop reads CASSFGTGGYGYTF. The CDR3 nucleotides are TGTGCCAGCAGCTTTGGGACAGGGGGCTATGGCTACACCTTC. This chain uses TRBV11-2 with TRBJ1-2; 11 bases match TRBD1. The CDR3 spans 14 residues. The V and J ends lost 3 bases and 4 bases, in that order; junction bases with no gene match: 1. Germline CDR1 and CDR2: SGHAT and FQNNGV.